This T cell receptor beta chain was captured by sequencing in a study of shared clonotypes between healthy human individuals. To note about this clone: Different DNA sequences within this sample yield the same CDR3.

Cells designated naive CD8 were CD45RO-negative and were positively selected for CCR7, with terminally differentiated effector memory CD45RA+ cells excluded. V was pared by 4 bases and J by 1 base, with 5 bases between. The CDR3 has 12 amino acids. Germline CDR1 reads SGHTA; CDR2 reads FQGNSA. For every subset, genomic DNA was evenly distributed across several immunoSEQ plates. Measured with immunoSEQ multiplex PCR; TCRdb has only the in-frame clones, and not every one. This sample has some 2,000,000 clones, with roughly 95% found just once. The rearrangement links TRBV7-2 to TRBJ2-7; D unresolved. The receptor comes from a man between 18 and 29 years old in good health. Material for sequencing was naive CD8+ T cells sorted from blood. CDR3 amino acids: CASSSLSYEQYF. CDR3 in DNA: TGTGCCAGCAGCTCCCTTTCCTACGAGCAGTACTTC. The variable domain in full, completed from reference TRBV7-2 and TRBJ2-7, reads GAGVSQSPSNKVTEKGKDVELRCDPISGHTALYWYRQSLGQGLEFLIYFQGNSAPDKSGLPSDRFSAERTGGSVSTLTIQRTQQEDSAVYLCASSSLSYEQYFGPGTRLTVT.